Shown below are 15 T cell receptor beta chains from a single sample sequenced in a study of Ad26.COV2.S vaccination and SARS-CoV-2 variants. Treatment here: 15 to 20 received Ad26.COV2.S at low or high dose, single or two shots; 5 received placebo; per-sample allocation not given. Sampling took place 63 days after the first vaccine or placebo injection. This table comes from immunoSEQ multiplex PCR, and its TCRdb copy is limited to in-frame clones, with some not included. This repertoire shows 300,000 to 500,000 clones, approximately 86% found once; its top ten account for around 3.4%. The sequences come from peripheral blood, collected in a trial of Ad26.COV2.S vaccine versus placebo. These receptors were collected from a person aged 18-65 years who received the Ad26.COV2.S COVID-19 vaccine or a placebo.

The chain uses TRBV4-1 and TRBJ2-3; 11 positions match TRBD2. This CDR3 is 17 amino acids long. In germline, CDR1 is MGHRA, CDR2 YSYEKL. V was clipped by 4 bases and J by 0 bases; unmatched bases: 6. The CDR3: CASSRMGLAESTDTQYF. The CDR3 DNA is TGCGCCAGCAGCCGCATGGGACTAGCGGAAAGCACAGATACGCAGTATTTT.

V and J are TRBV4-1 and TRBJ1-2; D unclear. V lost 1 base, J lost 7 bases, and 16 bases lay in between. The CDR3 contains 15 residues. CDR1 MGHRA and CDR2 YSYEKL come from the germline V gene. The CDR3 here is CASSQAPGAGGGYTF. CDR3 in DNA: TGCGCCAGCAGCCAAGCACCGGGAGCGGGAGGTGGCTACACCTTC.

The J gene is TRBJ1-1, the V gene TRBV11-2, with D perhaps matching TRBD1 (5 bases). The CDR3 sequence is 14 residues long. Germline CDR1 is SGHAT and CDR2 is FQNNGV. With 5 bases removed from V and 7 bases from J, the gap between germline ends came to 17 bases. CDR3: CASSTVSGTGEAFF. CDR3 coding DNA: TGTGCCAGCAGCACCGTGTCAGGGACGGGTGAAGCTTTCTTT.

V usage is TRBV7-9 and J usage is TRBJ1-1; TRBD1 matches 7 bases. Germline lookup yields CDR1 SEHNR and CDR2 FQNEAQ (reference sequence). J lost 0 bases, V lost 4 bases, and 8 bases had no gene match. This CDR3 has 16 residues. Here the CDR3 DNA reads TGTGCCAGCAGCTGGGACAGTACCTACATGAACACTGAAGCTTTCTTT. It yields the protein CASSWDSTYMNTEAFF.

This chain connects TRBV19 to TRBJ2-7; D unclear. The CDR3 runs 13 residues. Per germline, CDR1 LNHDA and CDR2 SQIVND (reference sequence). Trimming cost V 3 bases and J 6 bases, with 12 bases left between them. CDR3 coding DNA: TGTGCCAGTAGTATGCGGACGGAAAGCGAGCAGTACTTC. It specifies CASSMRTESEQYF.

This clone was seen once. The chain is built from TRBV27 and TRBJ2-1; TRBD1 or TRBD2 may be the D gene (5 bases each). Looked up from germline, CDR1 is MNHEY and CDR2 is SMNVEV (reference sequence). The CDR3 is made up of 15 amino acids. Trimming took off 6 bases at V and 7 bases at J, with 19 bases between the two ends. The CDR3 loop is CASRATGTSTNEQFF. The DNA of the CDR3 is TGTGCCAGCAGAGCGACCGGGACCTCGACTAATGAGCAGTTCTTC.

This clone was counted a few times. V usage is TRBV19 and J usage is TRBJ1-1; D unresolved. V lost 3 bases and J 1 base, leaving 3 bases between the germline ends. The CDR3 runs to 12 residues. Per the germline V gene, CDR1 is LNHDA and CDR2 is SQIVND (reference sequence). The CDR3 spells CASSMGNTEAFF. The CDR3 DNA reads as TGTGCCAGTAGTATGGGGAACACTGAAGCTTTCTTT.

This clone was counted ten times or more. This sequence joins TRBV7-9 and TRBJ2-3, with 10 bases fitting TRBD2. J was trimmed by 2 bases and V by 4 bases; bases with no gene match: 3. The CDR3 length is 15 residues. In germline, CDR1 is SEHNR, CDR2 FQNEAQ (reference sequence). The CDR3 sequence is CASSYSGGNTDTQYF. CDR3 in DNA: TGTGCCAGCAGCTATAGCGGGGGGAACACAGATACGCAGTATTTT.

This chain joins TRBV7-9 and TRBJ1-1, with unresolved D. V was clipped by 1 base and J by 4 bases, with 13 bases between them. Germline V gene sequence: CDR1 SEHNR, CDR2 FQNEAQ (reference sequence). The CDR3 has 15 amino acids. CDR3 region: CASSLGSPRVTEAFF. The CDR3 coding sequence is TGTGCCAGCAGCTTAGGATCGCCCCGTGTCACTGAAGCTTTCTTT.

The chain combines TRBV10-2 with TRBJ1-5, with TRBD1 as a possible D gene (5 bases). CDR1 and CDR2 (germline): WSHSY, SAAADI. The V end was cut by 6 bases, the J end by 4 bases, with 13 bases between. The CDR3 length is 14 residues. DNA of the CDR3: TGCGCCAGCAGACGCGATGGGGGGAATCAGCCCCAGCATTTT. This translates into CASRRDGGNQPQHF.

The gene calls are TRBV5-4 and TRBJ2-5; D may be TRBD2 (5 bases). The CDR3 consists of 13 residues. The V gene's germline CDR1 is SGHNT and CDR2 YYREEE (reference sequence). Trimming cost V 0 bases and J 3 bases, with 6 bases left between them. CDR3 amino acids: CASSLAGKETQYF. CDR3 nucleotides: TGTGCCAGCAGCTTGGCCGGGAAAGAGACCCAGTACTTC.

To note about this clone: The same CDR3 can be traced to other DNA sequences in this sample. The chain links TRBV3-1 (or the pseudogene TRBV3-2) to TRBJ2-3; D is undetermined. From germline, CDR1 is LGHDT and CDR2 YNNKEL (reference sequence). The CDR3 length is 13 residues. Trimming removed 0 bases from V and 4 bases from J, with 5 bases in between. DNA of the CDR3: TGTGCCAGCAGCCAAGATCGGGCAGATACGCAGTATTTT. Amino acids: CASSQDRADTQYF.

The CDR3 loop reads CASSESRTGGEETQYF. CDR3 DNA: TGCGCCAGCAGTGAGTCGAGGACAGGGGGCGAGGAGACCCAGTACTTC. V is TRBV10-1 and J is TRBJ2-5; 11 bases align to TRBD1. Per germline, CDR1 WNHNN and CDR2 SYGVQD (reference sequence). The CDR3 spans 16 residues. J gave up 5 bases and V 0 bases, and 5 bases lay outside the gene matches.

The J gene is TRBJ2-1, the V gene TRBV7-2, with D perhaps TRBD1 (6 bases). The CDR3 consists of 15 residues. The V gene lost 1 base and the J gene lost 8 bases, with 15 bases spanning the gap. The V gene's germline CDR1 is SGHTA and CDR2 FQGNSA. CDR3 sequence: CASSLDVWGRDEQFF. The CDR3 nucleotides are TGTGCCAGCAGCTTAGATGTCTGGGGGCGGGATGAGCAGTTCTTC.

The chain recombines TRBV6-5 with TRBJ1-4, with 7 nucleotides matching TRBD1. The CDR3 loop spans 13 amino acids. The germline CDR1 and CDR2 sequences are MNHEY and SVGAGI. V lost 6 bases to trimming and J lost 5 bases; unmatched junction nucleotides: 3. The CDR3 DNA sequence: TGTGCCAGCAGCGACAGGGTGAATGAAAAACTGTTTTTT. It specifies CASSDRVNEKLFF.